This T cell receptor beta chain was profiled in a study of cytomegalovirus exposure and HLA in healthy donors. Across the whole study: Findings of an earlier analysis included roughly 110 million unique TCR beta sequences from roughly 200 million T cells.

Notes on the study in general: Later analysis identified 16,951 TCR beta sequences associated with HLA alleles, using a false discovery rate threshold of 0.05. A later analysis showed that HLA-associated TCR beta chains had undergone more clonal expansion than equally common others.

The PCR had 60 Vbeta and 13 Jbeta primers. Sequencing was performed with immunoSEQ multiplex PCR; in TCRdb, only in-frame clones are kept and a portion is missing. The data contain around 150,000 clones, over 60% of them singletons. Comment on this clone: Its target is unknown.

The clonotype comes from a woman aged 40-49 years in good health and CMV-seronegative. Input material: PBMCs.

Here the CDR3 reads CSVAGLRYGYTF. The CDR3 DNA sequence: TGCAGCGTCGCAGGGTTGCGATATGGCTACACCTTC. The chain couples TRBV29-1 to TRBJ1-2; D may be TRBD1 (5 bases). Trimming cost V 6 bases and J 5 bases, with 13 bases left between them. The length of the CDR3 is 12 residues. Per the germline V gene, CDR1 is SQVTM and CDR2 is ANQGSEA.